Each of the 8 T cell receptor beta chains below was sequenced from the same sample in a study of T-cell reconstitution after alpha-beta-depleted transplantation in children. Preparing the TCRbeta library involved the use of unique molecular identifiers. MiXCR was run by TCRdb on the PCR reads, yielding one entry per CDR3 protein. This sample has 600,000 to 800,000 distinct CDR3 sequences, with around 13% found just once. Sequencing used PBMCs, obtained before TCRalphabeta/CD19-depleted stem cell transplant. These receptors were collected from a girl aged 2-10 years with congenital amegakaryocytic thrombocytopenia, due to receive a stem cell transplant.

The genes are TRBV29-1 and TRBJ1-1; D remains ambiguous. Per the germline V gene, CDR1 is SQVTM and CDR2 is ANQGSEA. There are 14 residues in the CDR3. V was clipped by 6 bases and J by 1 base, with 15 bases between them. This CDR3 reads CSVNMAGGNTEAFF. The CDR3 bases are TGCAGCGTAAATATGGCCGGAGGGAACACTGAAGCTTTCTTT.

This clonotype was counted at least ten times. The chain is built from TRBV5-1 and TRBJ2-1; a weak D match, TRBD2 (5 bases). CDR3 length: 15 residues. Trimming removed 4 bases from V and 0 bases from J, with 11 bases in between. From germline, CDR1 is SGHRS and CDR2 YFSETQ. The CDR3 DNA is TGCGCCAGCAGCCCGCACGGAGGCTCCTACAATGAGCAGTTCTTC. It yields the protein CASSPHGGSYNEQFF.

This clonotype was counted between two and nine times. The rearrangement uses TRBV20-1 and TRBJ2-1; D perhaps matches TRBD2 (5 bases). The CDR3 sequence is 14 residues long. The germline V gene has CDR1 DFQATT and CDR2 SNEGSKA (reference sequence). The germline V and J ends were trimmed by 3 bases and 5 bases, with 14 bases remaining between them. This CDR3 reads CSASRWELNNEQFF. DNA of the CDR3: TGCAGTGCTAGTAGGTGGGAGCTCAACAATGAGCAGTTCTTC.

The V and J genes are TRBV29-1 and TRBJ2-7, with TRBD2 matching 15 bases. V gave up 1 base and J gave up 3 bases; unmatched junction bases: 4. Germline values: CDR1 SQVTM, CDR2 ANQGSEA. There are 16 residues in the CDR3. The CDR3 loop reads CSVEGTSGRADYEQYF. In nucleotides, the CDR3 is TGCAGCGTTGAAGGGACTAGCGGGAGGGCCGACTACGAGCAGTACTTC.

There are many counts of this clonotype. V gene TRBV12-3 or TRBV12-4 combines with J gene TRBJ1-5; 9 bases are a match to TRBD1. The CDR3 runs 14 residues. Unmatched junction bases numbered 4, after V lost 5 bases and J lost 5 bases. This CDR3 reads CASSPGTGYQPQHF. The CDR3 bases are TGTGCCAGCAGTCCCGGGACAGGGTATCAGCCCCAGCATTTT.

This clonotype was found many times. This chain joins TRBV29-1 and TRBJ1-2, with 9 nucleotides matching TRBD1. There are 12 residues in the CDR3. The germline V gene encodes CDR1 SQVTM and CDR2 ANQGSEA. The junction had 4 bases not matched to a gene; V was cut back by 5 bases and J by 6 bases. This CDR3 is CSVTGTGNGYTF. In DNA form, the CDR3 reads TGCAGCGTTACGGGGACAGGGAATGGCTACACCTTC. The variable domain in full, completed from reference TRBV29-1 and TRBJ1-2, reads SAVISQKPSRDICQRGTSLTIQCQVDSQVTMMFWYRQQPGQSLTLIATANQGSEATYESGFVIDKFPISRPNLTFSTLTVSNMSPEDSSIYLCSVTGTGNGYTFGSGTRLTVV.

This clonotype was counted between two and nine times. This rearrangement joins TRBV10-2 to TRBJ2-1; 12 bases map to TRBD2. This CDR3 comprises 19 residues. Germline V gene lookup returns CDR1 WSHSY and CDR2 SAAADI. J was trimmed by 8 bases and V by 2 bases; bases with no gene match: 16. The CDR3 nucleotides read TGCGCCAGCAGTGAGGCCCCCCCGACTAGCGGGAGACCCGAGGATGAGCAGTTCTTC. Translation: CASSEAPPTSGRPEDEQFF.

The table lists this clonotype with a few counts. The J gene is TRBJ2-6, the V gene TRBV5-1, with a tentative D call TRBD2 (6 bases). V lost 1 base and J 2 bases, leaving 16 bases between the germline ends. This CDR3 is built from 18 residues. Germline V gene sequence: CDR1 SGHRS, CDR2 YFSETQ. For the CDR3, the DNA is TGCGCCAGCAGCTTGACTGGGGAGGTCGGGACTGGGGCCAACGTCCTGACTTTC. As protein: CASSLTGEVGTGANVLTF.